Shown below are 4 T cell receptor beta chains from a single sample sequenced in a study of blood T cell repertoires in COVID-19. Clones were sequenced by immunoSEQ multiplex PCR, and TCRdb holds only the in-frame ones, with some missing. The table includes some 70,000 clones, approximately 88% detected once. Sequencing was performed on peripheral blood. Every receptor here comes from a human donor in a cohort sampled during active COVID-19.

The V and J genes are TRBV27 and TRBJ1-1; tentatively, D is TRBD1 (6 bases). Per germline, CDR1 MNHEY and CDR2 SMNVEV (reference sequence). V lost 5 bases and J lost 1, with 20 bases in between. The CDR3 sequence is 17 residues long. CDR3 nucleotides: TGTGCCAGCAGTCCGGTCACCTGGACAGAAAAGAACACTGAAGCTTTCTTT. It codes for CASSPVTWTEKNTEAFF.

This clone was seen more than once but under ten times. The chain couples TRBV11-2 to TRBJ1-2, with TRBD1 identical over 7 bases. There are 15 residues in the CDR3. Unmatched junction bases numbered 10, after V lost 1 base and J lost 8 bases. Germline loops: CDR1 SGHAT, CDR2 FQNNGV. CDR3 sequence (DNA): TGTGCCAGCAGCTTAGGACAGGGATCATATCGCGGCTACACCTTC. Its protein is CASSLGQGSYRGYTF.

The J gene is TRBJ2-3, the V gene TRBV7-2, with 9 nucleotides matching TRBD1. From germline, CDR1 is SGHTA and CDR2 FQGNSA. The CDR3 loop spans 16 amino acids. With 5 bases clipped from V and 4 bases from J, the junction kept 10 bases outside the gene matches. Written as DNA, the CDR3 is TGTGCCAGCAGCCCACGGACACAGGGGGCCGCAGATACGCAGTATTTT. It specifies CASSPRTQGAADTQYF.

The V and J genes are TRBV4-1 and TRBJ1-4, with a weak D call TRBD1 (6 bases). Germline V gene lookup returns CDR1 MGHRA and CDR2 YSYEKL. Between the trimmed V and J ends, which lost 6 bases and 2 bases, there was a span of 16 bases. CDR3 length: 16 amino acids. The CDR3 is CASRRPGATTNEKLFF. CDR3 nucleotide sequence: TGCGCCAGCAGACGCCCAGGGGCAACTACTAATGAAAAACTGTTTTTT.